Below, 30 T cell receptor beta chains from the same sample are listed, as sequenced in a study of blood T cell repertoires in COVID-19. Assay: immunoSEQ multiplex PCR; the TCRdb copy retains only in-frame clones and omits some. This sample has about 440,000 clones, with about 87% found just once. The sample taken for sequencing was peripheral blood. These receptors originate from a woman between 50 and 59 years old with COVID-19, enrolled during active disease.

This chain joins TRBV6-5 and TRBJ1-6; TRBD1 is a possible D gene (6 bases). From germline, CDR1 is MNHEY and CDR2 SVGAGI. V was pared by 6 bases and J by 8 bases, with 11 bases between. This CDR3 is 13 amino acids long. CDR3 in DNA: TGTGCCAGCAGCGAGGACAGTTATTCACCCCTCCACTTT. Translated: CASSEDSYSPLHF.

The V and J genes are TRBV6-6 and TRBJ1-4; D is perhaps TRBD1 (5 bases). V shed 3 bases and J shed 10 bases, with 18 bases lying between them. Germline CDR1 is MNHNY and CDR2 is SVGAGI (reference sequence). The CDR3 has 15 residues. Here the CDR3 DNA reads TGTGCCAGCAGTTATGTCGGGGGGACGTCGGCAAAACTGTTTTTT. Translation: CASSYVGGTSAKLFF.

This clone came up once. This chain connects TRBV6-5 to TRBJ2-7; possible D gene TRBD1, 5 bases. Germline V gene data show CDR1 as MNHEY and CDR2 as SVGAGI. The CDR3 is made up of 15 amino acids. V was trimmed by 0 bases and J by 5 bases, leaving 14 bases between them. DNA of the CDR3: TGTGCCAGCAGTTACTCTCGGCAGGGAATGGACGAGCAGTACTTC. Translation: CASSYSRQGMDEQYF.

The chain joins TRBV4-2 to TRBJ2-7, with TRBD1 matching 11 bases. V shed 4 bases and J 3 bases; nucleotides not matched to a gene: 11. The germline gives CDR1 LGHNA, CDR2 YNFKEQ. The CDR3 has 17 residues. The CDR3 nucleotides read TGTGCCAGCAGCCCAGCCTCCTCCGGGACAGGGGGCTACGAGCAGTACTTC. Amino acids: CASSPASSGTGGYEQYF.

The chain uses TRBV6-5 and TRBJ2-7, with a tentative D call TRBD2 (6 bases). Germline CDR1 and CDR2: MNHEY and SVGAGI. V was clipped by 0 bases and J by 3 bases, with 15 bases between them. This CDR3 is 16 amino acids long. CDR3 region: CASSYSWRVRVYEQYF. The CDR3 region has the DNA TGTGCCAGCAGTTACTCGTGGAGGGTAAGGGTCTACGAGCAGTACTTC.

The gene calls are TRBV6-5 and TRBJ2-3, with a possible D match to TRBD2 (6 bases). With 6 bases removed from V and 2 bases from J, the gap between germline ends came to 12 bases. Germline assignment: CDR1 MNHEY and CDR2 SVGAGI. The CDR3 sequence is 14 residues long. The chain's CDR3 is CASRGGLNTDTQYF. For the CDR3, the DNA is TGTGCCAGCAGGGGGGGTCTGAACACAGATACGCAGTATTTT.

The V and J genes are TRBV18 and TRBJ2-7, with TRBD2 matching 7 bases. The V gene end was trimmed by 3 bases and the J gene end by 0 bases; junction bases not matched to a gene: 2. This CDR3 contains 14 residues. Germline V gives CDR1 KGHSH, CDR2 LQKENI. The CDR3 nucleotides are TGTGCCAGCTCACCTCGGGAGGACTCCTACGAGCAGTACTTC. Translation gives CASSPREDSYEQYF.

This rearrangement joins TRBV7-7 to TRBJ1-4, with D tentatively TRBD1 (5 bases). In germline, CDR1 is SSHAT, CDR2 FNYEAQ (reference sequence). CDR3 length: 16 residues. V was pared by 5 bases and J by 8 bases, with 21 bases between. Here the CDR3 DNA reads TGTGCCAGCAGCCCCCGGCTAGGGGAAGGGTTCGAAAAACTGTTTTTT. It yields the protein CASSPRLGEGFEKLFF.

The chain recombines TRBV6-1 with TRBJ2-3; TRBD1 matches at 10 bases. Trimming removed 3 bases from V and 4 bases from J; junction bases left unmatched: 7. Germline V gives CDR1 MNHNS, CDR2 SASEGT. CDR3 size: 16 residues. CDR3 sequence: CASSETGTGVADTQYF. The CDR3 DNA is TGTGCCAGCAGTGAGACCGGGACAGGGGTGGCAGATACGCAGTATTTT.

The chain combines TRBV3-1 (or the pseudogene TRBV3-2) with TRBJ2-1; D perhaps matches TRBD2 (6 bases). The germline V and J ends were trimmed by 6 bases and 5 bases, with 14 bases remaining between them. The CDR3 sequence is 14 residues long. Germline lookup yields CDR1 LGHDT and CDR2 YNNKEL (reference sequence). The CDR3 nucleotides are TGTGCCAGCAGGCCGGGACTCTTAAACAATGAGCAGTTCTTC. Its protein is CASRPGLLNNEQFF.

The chain carries TRBV5-1 and TRBJ1-1; D unclear. Germline loops: CDR1 SGHRS, CDR2 YFSETQ. V lost 0 bases, J lost 3 bases, and 6 bases lay in between. This CDR3 has 13 residues. CDR3 DNA: TGCGCCAGCAGCTTGGAACAGTACACTGAAGCTTTCTTT. Translating gives CASSLEQYTEAFF.

The genes are TRBV6-5 and TRBJ1-6; tentatively, D is TRBD1 (5 bases). The CDR3 sequence is 15 residues long. V dropped 3 bases and J dropped 7 bases, with 13 bases sitting between them. Germline assignment: CDR1 MNHEY and CDR2 SVGAGI. CDR3 sequence: CASSYTQGVNSPLHF. CDR3 sequence (DNA): TGTGCCAGCAGTTATACGCAGGGTGTCAATTCACCCCTCCACTTT.

V gene TRBV5-1 combines with J gene TRBJ1-2; D uncertain. Germline loops: CDR1 SGHRS, CDR2 YFSETQ. Deletions cut 3 bases from V and 4 bases from J, with 7 bases between. The CDR3 totals 12 residues. Here the CDR3 reads CASSSHSYGYTF. The CDR3 DNA is TGCGCCAGCAGCTCGCACAGCTATGGCTACACCTTC.

The V and J genes are TRBV6-5 and TRBJ2-7; 7 bases line up with TRBD1. V shed 6 bases, J shed 0 bases, and the junction held 5 bases outside the gene matches. Germline V gene lookup returns CDR1 MNHEY and CDR2 SVGAGI. This CDR3 has 14 residues. The CDR3 loop reads CASRVGQSSYEQYF. For the CDR3, the DNA is TGTGCCAGCAGGGTGGGACAGAGCTCCTACGAGCAGTACTTC.

This clone has a handful of counts. The rearrangement links TRBV6-2 or TRBV6-3 to TRBJ2-3; no definite D call. V was cut by 2 bases and J by 2 bases, with 11 bases left in between. CDR3 length: 15 residues. CDR1 is MNHEY, CDR2 SVGEGT, per germline. The CDR3 DNA sequence: TGTGCCAGCAGTTACGGCGGCGGAAACACAGATACGCAGTATTTT. Translating gives CASSYGGGNTDTQYF.

V is TRBV30 and J is TRBJ1-2; tentatively, D is TRBD1 (6 bases). The CDR3 has 14 amino acids. V lost 5 bases and J 6 bases, leaving 19 bases between the germline ends. The germline gives CDR1 GTSNPN, CDR2 SVGIG (reference sequence). CDR3 sequence (DNA): TGTGCCTGGGGGGGGACGAACAGGGTCGATGGCTACACCTTC. This sequence encodes CAWGGTNRVDGYTF.

This clone was detected once. The chain couples TRBV29-1 to TRBJ1-1; 9 bases match TRBD1. In germline, CDR1 is SQVTM, CDR2 ANQGSEA. This CDR3 is 14 amino acids long. With V trimmed by 7 bases and J by 3 bases, 9 bases remained unmatched. CDR3 DNA: TGCAGCGGGCAAACCGACAGGGGGGACACTGAAGCTTTCTTT. Protein sequence: CSGQTDRGDTEAFF.

This sequence joins TRBV28 and TRBJ1-1; D unresolved. Looked up from germline, CDR1 is MDHEN and CDR2 is SYDVKM. The CDR3 is made up of 13 amino acids. The V end lost 2 bases, the J end lost 6 bases, and 10 bases lay between the germline ends. DNA of the CDR3: TGTGCCAGCAGTTTAAATTGGCCCCCTGAAGCTTTCTTT. It specifies CASSLNWPPEAFF.

This sequence joins TRBV10-1 and TRBJ1-1, with D unclear. The germline CDR1 and CDR2 sequences are WNHNN and SYGVQD (reference sequence). Between the trimmed V and J ends, which lost 6 bases and 0 bases, there was a span of 8 bases. This CDR3 contains 13 residues. The chain's CDR3 is CASSLTMNTEAFF. In DNA form, the CDR3 reads TGCGCCAGCAGCCTTACAATGAACACTGAAGCTTTCTTT.

The J gene is TRBJ2-7, the V gene TRBV2; 8 positions match TRBD1. The J segment lost 3 bases and the V segment lost 2 bases, leaving 6 bases of the junction unmatched. CDR1 and CDR2 (germline): SNHLY, FYNNEI. CDR3 length: 15 residues. The CDR3 region is CASSEMGTGGYEQYF. DNA for the CDR3: TGTGCCAGCAGTGAAATGGGGACAGGTGGCTACGAGCAGTACTTC.

This chain links TRBV3-1 (or the pseudogene TRBV3-2) with TRBJ2-6; 7 bases map to TRBD2. The CDR3 totals 17 residues. Germline-derived CDR1 and CDR2 are LGHDT and YNNKEL (reference sequence). Unmatched junction bases numbered 7, after V lost 4 bases and J lost 1 base. The CDR3 bases are TGTGCCAGCAGCCTATACCAAGCGGGATCTGGGGCCAACGTCCTGACTTTC. Amino acids: CASSLYQAGSGANVLTF.

The chain recombines TRBV27 with TRBJ2-7; TRBD1 might be the D (6 bases). CDR1 is MNHEY, CDR2 SMNVEV, per germline (reference sequence). V dropped 7 bases and J dropped 5 bases, with 9 bases sitting between them. This CDR3 has 11 residues. CDR3: CASITGNEQYF. Written as DNA, the CDR3 is TGTGCCAGCATCACAGGGAACGAGCAGTACTTC.

V and J are TRBV29-1 and TRBJ2-7, with a weak D call TRBD2 (5 bases). Trimming pared 3 bases from V and 1 base from J, leaving 10 bases between. CDR3 length: 13 residues. Germline assignment: CDR1 SQVTM and CDR2 ANQGSEA. CDR3 DNA sequence: TGCAGCGTTGAGGACTCTGCGTCCTACGAGCAGTACTTC. Protein: CSVEDSASYEQYF.

The V and J genes are TRBV19 and TRBJ2-3; 7 bases are shared with TRBD1. The CDR3 covers 12 residues. Germline trimming cut 9 bases from V and 6 bases from J; bases unmatched to any gene: 6. Germline V gene data show CDR1 as LNHDA and CDR2 as SQIVND (reference sequence). CDR3 coding DNA: TGTGCCAGCAGACAGGGAAGGGATACGCAGTATTTT. Translation gives CASRQGRDTQYF.

The V gene is TRBV6-1, the J gene TRBJ1-5; D is possibly TRBD1 (5 bases). V was shortened by 3 bases and J by 2 bases, with 5 bases between the two germline ends. CDR1 is MNHNS, CDR2 SASEGT, per germline. The CDR3 length is 13 residues. The CDR3 bases are TGTGCCAGCAGTGACAGGGGCAATCAGCCCCAGCATTTT. This sequence encodes CASSDRGNQPQHF.

This clone came up a few times. The rearrangement uses TRBV10-3 and TRBJ1-2; D may be TRBD1 (6 bases). Germline V CDR1 and CDR2: ENHRY, SYGVKD. Trimming took off 5 bases at V and 6 bases at J, with 16 bases between the two ends. CDR3 size: 14 residues. CDR3 sequence reads: CAISRGRGGNGYTF. The CDR3 bases are TGTGCCATCAGTAGGGGACGAGGGGGTAATGGCTACACCTTC.

The genes are TRBV7-6 and TRBJ2-3; 9 nucleotides align to TRBD2. Germline CDR1 and CDR2: SGHVS and FNYEAQ. V was pared by 5 bases and J by 6 bases, with 9 bases of the junction left unmatched. This CDR3 has 15 residues. The CDR3 sequence is CASSAAGGAWDTQYF. Here the CDR3 DNA reads TGTGCCAGCAGCGCTGCGGGGGGGGCCTGGGATACGCAGTATTTT.

This clone has more than one count but fewer than ten. This chain links TRBV3-1 (or the pseudogene TRBV3-2) with TRBJ2-7; 10 bases agree with TRBD1. This CDR3 spans 15 amino acids. The germline CDR1 and CDR2 sequences are LGHDT and YNNKEL (reference sequence). V shed 5 bases and J 7 bases; nucleotides not matched to a gene: 11. Written as DNA, the CDR3 is TGTGCCAGCAGCGGTCCGGGACAGGGGATAAGGGAGCAGTACTTC. This sequence encodes CASSGPGQGIREQYF.

V usage is TRBV7-9 and J usage is TRBJ2-7; TRBD2 is a possible D gene (7 bases). Germline V gives CDR1 SEHNR, CDR2 FQNEAQ (reference sequence). This CDR3 spans 17 amino acids. Trimming pared 5 bases from V and 1 base from J, leaving 21 bases between. The CDR3 coding sequence is TGTGCCAGCAGCGCTCGTACGGGGGGCTACGATTCCTACGAGCAGTACTTC. This encodes CASSARTGGYDSYEQYF.

This clone has only one observation. This chain joins TRBV6-5 and TRBJ2-7; D is unclear. With 4 bases removed from V and 2 bases from J, the gap between germline ends came to 15 bases. The CDR3 extends over 15 amino acids. Germline V gene data show CDR1 as MNHEY and CDR2 as SVGAGI. CDR3 region: CASSLVSGRTYEQYF. The CDR3 DNA sequence: TGTGCCAGCAGTTTAGTGTCAGGAAGAACCTACGAGCAGTACTTC.